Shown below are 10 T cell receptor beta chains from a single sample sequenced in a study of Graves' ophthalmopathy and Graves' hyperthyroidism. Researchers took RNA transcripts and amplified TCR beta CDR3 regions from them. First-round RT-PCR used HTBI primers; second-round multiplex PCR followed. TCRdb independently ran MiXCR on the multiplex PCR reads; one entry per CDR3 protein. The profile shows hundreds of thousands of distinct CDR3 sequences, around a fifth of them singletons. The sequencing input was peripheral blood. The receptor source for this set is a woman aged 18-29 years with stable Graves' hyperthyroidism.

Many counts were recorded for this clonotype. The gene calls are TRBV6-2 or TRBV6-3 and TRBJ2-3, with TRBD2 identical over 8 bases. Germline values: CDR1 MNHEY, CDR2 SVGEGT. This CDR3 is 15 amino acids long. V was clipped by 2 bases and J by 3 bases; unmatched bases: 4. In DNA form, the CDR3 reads TGTGCCAGCAGTTACGGTAGCGGGGTAACAGATACGCAGTATTTT. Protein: CASSYGSGVTDTQYF.

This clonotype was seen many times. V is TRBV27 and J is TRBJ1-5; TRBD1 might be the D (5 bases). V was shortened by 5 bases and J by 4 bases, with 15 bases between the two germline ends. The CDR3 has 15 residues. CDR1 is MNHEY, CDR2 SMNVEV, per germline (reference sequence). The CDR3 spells CASSQWGLLNQPQHF. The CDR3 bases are TGTGCCAGCAGTCAATGGGGACTTTTAAATCAGCCCCAGCATTTT.

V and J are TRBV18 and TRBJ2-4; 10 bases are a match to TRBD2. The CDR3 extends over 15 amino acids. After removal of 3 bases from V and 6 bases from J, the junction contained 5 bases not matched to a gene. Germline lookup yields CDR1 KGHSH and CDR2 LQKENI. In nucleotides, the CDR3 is TGTGCCAGCTCACCCGGACTAGCGGAAATAAACATTCAGTACTTC. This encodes CASSPGLAEINIQYF.

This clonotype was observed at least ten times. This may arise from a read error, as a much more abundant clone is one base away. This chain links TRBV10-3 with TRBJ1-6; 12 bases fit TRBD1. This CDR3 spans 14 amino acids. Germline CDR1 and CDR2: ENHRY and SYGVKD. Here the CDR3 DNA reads TGTGCCATCACCCAGGGACAGGGGGCCTCACACCTCCACTTT. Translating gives CAITQGQGASHLHF.

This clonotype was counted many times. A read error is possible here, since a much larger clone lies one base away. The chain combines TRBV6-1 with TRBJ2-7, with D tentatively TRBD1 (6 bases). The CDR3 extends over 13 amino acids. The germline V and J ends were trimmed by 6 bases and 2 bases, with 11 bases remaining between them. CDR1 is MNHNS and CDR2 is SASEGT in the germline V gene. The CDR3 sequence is CASRRDTPYEQYF. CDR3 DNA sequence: TGTGCCAGCAGACGGGACACCCCCTACGAGCAGTACTTC.

This CDR3 is CAWSVGGVTYEQYF. In DNA, the CDR3 is TGTGCCTGGAGTGTGGGCGGGGTTACCTACGAGCAGTACTTC. The chain links TRBV30 to TRBJ2-7; a possible D gene is TRBD2 (6 bases). The CDR3 is 14 amino acids. V lost 0 bases and J lost 2, with 11 bases in between. Per germline, CDR1 GTSNPN and CDR2 SVGIG (reference sequence).

The CDR3 is CASSHRLAGATGELFF. The CDR3, as DNA: TGTGCCAGCAGCCACCGACTAGCGGGGGCTACCGGGGAGCTGTTTTTT. The chain is built from TRBV28 and TRBJ2-2, with 12 bases aligning to TRBD2. The V gene's germline CDR1 is MDHEN and CDR2 SYDVKM. V shed 6 bases, J shed 5 bases, and the junction held 7 bases outside the gene matches. The CDR3 has 16 residues.

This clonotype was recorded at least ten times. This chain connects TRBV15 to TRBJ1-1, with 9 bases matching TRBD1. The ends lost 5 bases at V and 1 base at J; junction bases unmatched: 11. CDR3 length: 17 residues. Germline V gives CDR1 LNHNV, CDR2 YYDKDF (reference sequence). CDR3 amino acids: CATSARPGQGTNTEAFF. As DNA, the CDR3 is TGTGCCACCAGCGCCCGACCGGGACAGGGTACGAACACTGAAGCTTTCTTT.

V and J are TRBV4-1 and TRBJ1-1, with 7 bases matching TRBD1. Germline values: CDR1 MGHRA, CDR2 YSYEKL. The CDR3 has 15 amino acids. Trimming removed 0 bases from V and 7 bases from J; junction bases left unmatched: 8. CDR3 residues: CASSQETGRIHEAFF. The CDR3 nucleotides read TGCGCCAGCAGCCAAGAGACAGGGAGAATCCATGAAGCTTTCTTT.

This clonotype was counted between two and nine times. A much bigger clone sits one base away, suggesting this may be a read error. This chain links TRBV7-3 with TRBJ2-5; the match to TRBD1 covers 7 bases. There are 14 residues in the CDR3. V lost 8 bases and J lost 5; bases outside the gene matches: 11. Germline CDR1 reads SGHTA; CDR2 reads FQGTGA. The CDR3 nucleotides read TGTGCCAGCGGCCCGACAGGGCCCGGGGAGACCCAGTACTTC. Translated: CASGPTGPGETQYF.